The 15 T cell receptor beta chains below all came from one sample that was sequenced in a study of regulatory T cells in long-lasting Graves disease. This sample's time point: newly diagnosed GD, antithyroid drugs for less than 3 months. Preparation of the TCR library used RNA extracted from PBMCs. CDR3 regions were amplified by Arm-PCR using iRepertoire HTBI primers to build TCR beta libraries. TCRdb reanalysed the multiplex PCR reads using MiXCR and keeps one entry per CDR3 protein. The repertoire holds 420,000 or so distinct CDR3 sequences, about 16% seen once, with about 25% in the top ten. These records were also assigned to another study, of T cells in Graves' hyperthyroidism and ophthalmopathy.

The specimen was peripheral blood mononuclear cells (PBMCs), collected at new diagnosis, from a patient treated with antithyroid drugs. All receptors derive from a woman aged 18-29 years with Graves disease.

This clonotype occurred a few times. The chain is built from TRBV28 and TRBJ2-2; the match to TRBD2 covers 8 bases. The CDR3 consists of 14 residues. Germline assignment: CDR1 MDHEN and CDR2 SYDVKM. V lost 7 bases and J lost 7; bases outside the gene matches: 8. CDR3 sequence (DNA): TGTGCCAGCACCCTAGCGGGCGGGGTCGGGGAGCTGTTTTTT. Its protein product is CASTLAGGVGELFF.

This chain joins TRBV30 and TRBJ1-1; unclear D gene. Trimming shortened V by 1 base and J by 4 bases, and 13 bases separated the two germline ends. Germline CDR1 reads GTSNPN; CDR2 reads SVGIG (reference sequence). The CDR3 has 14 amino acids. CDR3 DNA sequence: TGTGCCTGGAGTGCTCATCCCCGGGGCACTGAAGCTTTCTTT. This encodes CAWSAHPRGTEAFF.

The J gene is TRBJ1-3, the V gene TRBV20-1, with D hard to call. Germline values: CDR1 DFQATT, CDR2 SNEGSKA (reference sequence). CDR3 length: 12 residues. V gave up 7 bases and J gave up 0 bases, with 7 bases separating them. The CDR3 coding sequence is TGCAGTGGGACGTTCTCTGGAAACACCATATATTTT. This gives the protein CSGTFSGNTIYF.

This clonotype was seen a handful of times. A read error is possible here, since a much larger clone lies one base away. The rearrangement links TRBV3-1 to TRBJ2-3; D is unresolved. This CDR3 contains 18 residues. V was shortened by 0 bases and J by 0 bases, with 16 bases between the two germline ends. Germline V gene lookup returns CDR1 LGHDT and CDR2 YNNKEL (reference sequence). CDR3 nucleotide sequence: TGTGCCAGCAGCCAAGAAGTGGCTACCCCAGCAAGCACAGATACGCAGTATTTT. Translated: CASSQEVATPASTDTQYF.

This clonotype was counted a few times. CDR3 region: CASSLMPTGELFF. For the CDR3, the DNA is TGTGCCAGCAGTTTAATGCCCACCGGGGAGCTGTTTTTT. This sequence joins TRBV27 and TRBJ2-2; no reliable D call. The germline V gene encodes CDR1 MNHEY and CDR2 SMNVEV (reference sequence). Trimming shortened V by 2 bases and J by 4 bases, and 5 bases separated the two germline ends. The CDR3 has 13 amino acids.

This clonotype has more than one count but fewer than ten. The CDR3 DNA is TGTGCCAGCTCACCACTCCTCGACTACGAGCAGTACTTC. Amino acids: CASSPLLDYEQYF. The genes are TRBV18 and TRBJ2-7; unclear D gene. Germline V gives CDR1 KGHSH, CDR2 LQKENI. The CDR3 contains 13 residues. Trimming stripped 1 base from V and 3 bases from J, with 7 bases between.

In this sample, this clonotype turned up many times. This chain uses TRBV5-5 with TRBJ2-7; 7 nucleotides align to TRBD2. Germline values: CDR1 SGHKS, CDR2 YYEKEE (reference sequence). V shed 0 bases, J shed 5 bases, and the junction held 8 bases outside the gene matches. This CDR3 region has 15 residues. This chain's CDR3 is CASSLVLNGGDEQYF. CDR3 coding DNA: TGTGCCAGCAGCTTGGTACTCAATGGGGGGGACGAGCAGTACTTC.

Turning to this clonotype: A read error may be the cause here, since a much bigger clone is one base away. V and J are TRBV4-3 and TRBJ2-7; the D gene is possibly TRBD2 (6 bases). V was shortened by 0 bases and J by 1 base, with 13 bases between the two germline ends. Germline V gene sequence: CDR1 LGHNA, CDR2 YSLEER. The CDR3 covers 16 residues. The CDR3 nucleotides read TGCGCCAGCAGCCAAGATCTCGGGGGTAGGTCCTACGAGCAGTACTTC. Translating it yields CASSQDLGGRSYEQYF.

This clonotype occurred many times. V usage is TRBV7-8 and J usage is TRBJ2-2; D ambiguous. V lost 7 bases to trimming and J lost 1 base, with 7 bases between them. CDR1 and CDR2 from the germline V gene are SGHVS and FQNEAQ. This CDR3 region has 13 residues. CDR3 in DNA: TGTGCCAGCACGTCCGGGAACACCGGGGAGCTGTTTTTT. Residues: CASTSGNTGELFF.

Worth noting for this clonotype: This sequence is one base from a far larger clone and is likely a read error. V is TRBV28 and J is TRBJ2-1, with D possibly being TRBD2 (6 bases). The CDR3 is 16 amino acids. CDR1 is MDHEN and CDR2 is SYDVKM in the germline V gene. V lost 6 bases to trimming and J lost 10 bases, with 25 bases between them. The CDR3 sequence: CASRAGGGEALYEQFF. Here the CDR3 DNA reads TGTGCCAGCAGAGCCGGGGGAGGAGAAGCACTCTACGAGCAGTTCTTC.

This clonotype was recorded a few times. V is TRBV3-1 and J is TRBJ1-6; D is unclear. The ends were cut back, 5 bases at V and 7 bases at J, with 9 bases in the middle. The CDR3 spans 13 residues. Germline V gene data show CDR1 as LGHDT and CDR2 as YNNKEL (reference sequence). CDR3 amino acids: CASSYQNNSPLHF. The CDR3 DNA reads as TGTGCCAGCAGCTACCAAAACAATTCACCCCTCCACTTT.

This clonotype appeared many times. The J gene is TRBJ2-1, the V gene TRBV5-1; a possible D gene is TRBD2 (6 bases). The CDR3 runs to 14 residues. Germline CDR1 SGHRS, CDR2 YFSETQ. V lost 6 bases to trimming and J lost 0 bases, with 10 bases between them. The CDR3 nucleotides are TGCGCCAGCAAGGAGGGGCCCTCCTACAATGAGCAGTTCTTC. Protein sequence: CASKEGPSYNEQFF.

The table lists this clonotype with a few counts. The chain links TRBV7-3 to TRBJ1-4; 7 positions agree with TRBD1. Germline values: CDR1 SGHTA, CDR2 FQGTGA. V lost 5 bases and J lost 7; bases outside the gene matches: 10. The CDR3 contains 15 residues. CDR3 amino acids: CASSVPRGVGEKLFF. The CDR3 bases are TGTGCCAGCAGCGTCCCCAGGGGGGTTGGTGAAAAACTGTTTTTT.

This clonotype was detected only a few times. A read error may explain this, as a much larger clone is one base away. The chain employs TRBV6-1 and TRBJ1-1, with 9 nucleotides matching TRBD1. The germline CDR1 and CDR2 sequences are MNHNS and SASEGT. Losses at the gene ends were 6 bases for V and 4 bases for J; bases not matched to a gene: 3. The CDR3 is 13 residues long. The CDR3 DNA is TGTGCCAGCAGCGCGGACAGGGGCACTGAAGCTTTCTTT. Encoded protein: CASSADRGTEAFF.

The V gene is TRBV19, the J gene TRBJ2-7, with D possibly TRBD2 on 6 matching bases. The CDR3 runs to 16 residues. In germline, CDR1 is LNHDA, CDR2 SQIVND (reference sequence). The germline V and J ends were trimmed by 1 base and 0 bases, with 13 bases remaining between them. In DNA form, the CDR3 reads TGTGCCAGTAGTATAGCGGGCGGGACCAACTCCTACGAGCAGTACTTC. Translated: CASSIAGGTNSYEQYF.